Below are 14 T cell receptor beta chains sequenced from a single sample in a study of sequential checkpoint blockade in melanoma. Noted treatment: randomized to nivolumab then ipilimumab (arm A) or the reverse (arm B). Libraries were prepared by immunoSEQ multiplex PCR; TCRdb keeps only in-frame clonotypes and omits some of them. The sample includes around 4,800 clones, 35% to 40% seen only once; the top ten take about 7%. The material sequenced was tumor tissue (inferred from file names), taken from a patient given nivolumab and ipilimumab in sequence. All receptors derive from a human donor with melanoma.

This clone appeared a few times. V is TRBV11-3 and J is TRBJ2-2, with a possible D match to TRBD2 (5 bases). Germline CDR1 reads SGHNT; CDR2 reads YENEEA. Between the trimmed V and J ends, which lost 5 bases and 5 bases, there was a span of 24 bases. This CDR3 spans 18 amino acids. CDR3 sequence (DNA): TGTGCCAGCAGCCAAGCGGAGACGATGGGAGTGAAGACCGGGGAGCTGTTTTTT. It specifies CASSQAETMGVKTGELFF.

The V and J genes are TRBV19 and TRBJ1-3; the D gene is possibly TRBD1 (5 bases). V lost 4 bases, J lost 6 bases, and 13 bases lay in between. Germline lookup yields CDR1 LNHDA and CDR2 SQIVND (reference sequence). This CDR3 has 14 amino acids. CDR3 in amino acids: CASSTGRQLNTIYF. The CDR3 DNA reads TGTGCCAGTAGTACGGGACGCCAGCTAAACACCATATATTTT. The entire variable domain, with the rest obtained from reference TRBV19 and TRBJ1-3, is as follows: DGGITQSPKYLFRKEGQNVTLSCEQNLNHDAMYWYRQDPGQGLRLIYYSQIVNDFQKGDIAEGYSVSREKKESFPLTVTSAQKNPTAFYLCASSTGRQLNTIYFGEGSWLTVV.

This clone was found once. This chain links TRBV14 with TRBJ2-7, with D hard to call. CDR1 and CDR2 from the germline V gene are SGHDN and FVKESK. Trimming pared 0 bases from V and 2 bases from J, leaving 11 bases between. This CDR3 contains 15 residues. The CDR3 DNA reads as TGTGCCAGCAGCCAAGATCTGGCACGTACCTACGAGCAGTACTTC. Its translation: CASSQDLARTYEQYF. Full variable domain (missing parts from reference TRBV14 and TRBJ2-7): EAGVTQFPSHSVIEKGQTVTLRCDPISGHDNLYWYRRVMGKEIKFLLHFVKESKQDESGMPNNRFLAERTGGTYSTLKVQPAELEDSGVYFCASSQDLARTYEQYFGPGTRLTVT.

This clone is deemed medium-sized (0.01 to 0.1%). The chain combines TRBV11-3 with TRBJ2-4, with a possible D match to TRBD1 (5 bases). CDR3 length: 16 residues. Between the trimmed V and J ends, which lost 0 bases and 0 bases, there was a span of 9 bases. CDR1 and CDR2 (germline): SGHNT, YENEEA. This CDR3 reads CASSLETVLAKNIQYF. The CDR3, as DNA: TGTGCCAGCAGCTTAGAGACAGTACTAGCCAAAAACATTCAGTACTTC.

V gene TRBV2 combines with J gene TRBJ2-1, with D uncertain. V dropped 6 bases and J dropped 0 bases, with 12 bases sitting between them. Germline lookup yields CDR1 SNHLY and CDR2 FYNNEI. The CDR3 has 15 amino acids. Written as DNA, the CDR3 is TGTGCCAGCAGCCGAGGTCAAAGCTCCTACAATGAGCAGTTCTTC. Protein product: CASSRGQSSYNEQFF.

This clone was counted only a few times. The CDR3 region has the DNA TGTGCCTGGAGCGTTGATAATAGCAATCAGCCCCAGCATTTT. Its translation is CAWSVDNSNQPQHF. The chain couples TRBV30 to TRBJ1-5; no clear D gene. Trimming shortened V by 3 bases and J by 0 bases, and 9 bases separated the two germline ends. The CDR3 is 14 amino acids. Germline lookup yields CDR1 GTSNPN and CDR2 SVGIG (reference sequence).

The J gene is TRBJ2-3, the V gene TRBV29-1; 12 bases are a match to TRBD2. The CDR3 consists of 15 residues. The germline CDR1 and CDR2 sequences are SQVTM and ANQGSEA. Trimming at V came to 3 bases and at J to 7 bases, leaving 8 bases not matched to a gene. CDR3 in DNA: TGCAGCGTTGATTTACTAGCGGGAGGAGGAAATACGCAGTATTTT. This encodes CSVDLLAGGGNTQYF.

Written as DNA, the CDR3 is TGCGCCAGCAGCCAGGGTGTGGCTAATGAAAAACTGTTTTTT. Translated: CASSQGVANEKLFF. The chain is built from TRBV1 and TRBJ1-4. TRBV1 has pseudogene status. The CDR3 spans 14 residues.

The genes are TRBV6-8 and TRBJ2-2; D unclear. Germline V gene sequence: CDR1 MNHGY, CDR2 SAAAGT. V was shortened by 2 bases and J by 4 bases, with 11 bases between the two germline ends. The CDR3 extends over 15 amino acids. The DNA of the CDR3 is TGTGCCAGCAGTTACGGGAACCCGTCCACCGGGGAGCTGTTTTTT. Its translation is CASSYGNPSTGELFF.

This clone was seen only a few times. V and J are TRBV11-3 and TRBJ2-5, with 10 bases identical to TRBD2. This CDR3 is built from 15 residues. Trimming cost V 5 bases and J 3 bases; bases outside gene matches: 6. Germline CDR1 is SGHNT and CDR2 is YENEEA. The CDR3 reads CASSLTSGFKETQYF. Here the CDR3 DNA reads TGTGCCAGCAGCCTGACTAGCGGGTTCAAAGAGACCCAGTACTTC.

This clone was counted a few times. V usage is TRBV6-8 and J usage is TRBJ2-7; 8 bases align to TRBD2. Trimming cost V 2 bases and J 3 bases; bases outside gene matches: 6. Germline values: CDR1 MNHGY, CDR2 SAAAGT. The CDR3 spans 15 residues. The CDR3 reads CASSYGTGGYYEQYF. CDR3 bases: TGTGCCAGCAGTTACGGGACGGGAGGGTACTACGAGCAGTACTTC.

The J gene is TRBJ2-7, the V gene TRBV28, with TRBD1 matching over 8 bases. The CDR3 is made up of 16 amino acids. From germline, CDR1 is MDHEN and CDR2 SYDVKM. V gave up 2 bases and J gave up 2 bases; unmatched junction bases: 8. The CDR3 bases are TGTGCCAGCAGTTTAACCGGACAGGGCCTCACCTACGAGCAGTACTTC. Translation: CASSLTGQGLTYEQYF.

J is TRBJ1-1 and V is TRBV12-5, with 7 positions matching TRBD1. V lost 1 base to trimming and J lost 1 base; unmatched junction nucleotides: 12. The CDR3 extends over 18 amino acids. The V gene's germline CDR1 is LGHNT and CDR2 FRNRAP. Here the CDR3 DNA reads TGTGCTAGTGGTTTGGAACGAAAGAAGGGACAGTCGAACACTGAAGCTTTCTTT. It encodes CASGLERKKGQSNTEAFF.

CDR3 nucleotides: TGCGCCAGCAGCTTGGGGTACGCAGGGCGGGAAAAACTGTTTTTT. The encoded protein is CASSLGYAGREKLFF. V usage is TRBV5-1 and J usage is TRBJ1-4, with a tentative D call TRBD1 (5 bases). Germline CDR1 reads SGHRS; CDR2 reads YFSETQ. Deletions cut 0 bases from V and 8 bases from J, with 14 bases between. The CDR3 is made up of 15 amino acids.